This T cell receptor (beta chain) derives from a study of T cells after yellow fever vaccination. A 5'RACE template-switching step, the method used to make TCR cDNA, added a universal primer site and UMIs. MiXCR was run by TCRdb on the 5' RACE reads, yielding one entry per CDR3 protein. The sample has some 300,000 distinct CDR3 sequences; under 9% are singletons. There are many counts of this clonotype. Its antigen remains unidentified. Germline assignment: CDR1 MGHRA and CDR2 YSYEKL. The CDR3 covers 17 residues. V shed 1 base and J shed 9 bases, with 21 bases lying between them. Study conclusions and caveats: Most clones from primary vaccination resurfaced after the booster (roughly 96% CD4, 70% to 90% CD8). FACS-sorted repertoires might harbor abundant contaminating clonotypes from the bulk population.

The genes are TRBV4-1 and TRBJ2-2; the D gene is possibly TRBD1 (5 bases). The sample was CD4+ T cells sorted from PBMCs, taken 5 days after the yellow fever booster vaccination. This clonotype was sampled from a man younger than 35 who received the YFV17D yellow fever vaccine. The CDR3 bases are TGCGCCAGCAGCCAAGGAACAGGCAGTCAAGTTGGTTGGGAGCTGTTTTTT. It encodes CASSQGTGSQVGWELFF.